This is a list of T cell receptor beta chains from one sample in a study of blood T cell repertoires in COVID-19. Assay used: immunoSEQ multiplex PCR; TCRdb lists only in-frame clones, some missing. The sample records 56,000 or so clones, roughly 90% being singletons. The specimen was peripheral blood. All receptors derive from a human donor in a cohort sampled during active COVID-19. Each CDR3 is given with its conserved first and last residue. The D gene is left open where the match is weak. Size is omitted from some rows. Given values are once, few, many or a class for expanded clones.

v_gene	abundance	d_gene	j_gene	CDR3nt	CDR3aa
TRBV3-1/TRBV3-2	.	.	TRBJ2-5	TGTGCCAGCAGCCATTCGGGGGGCCGAGAGACCCAGTACTTC	CASSHSGGRETQYF
TRBV7-8	.	.	TRBJ2-7	TGTGCCAGCACCCTGGGGGGTTCCTACGAGCAGTACTTC	CASTLGGSYEQYF
TRBV19	.	TRBD1	TRBJ2-1	TGTGCCAGTAGTATTGGGAGACAGGGGATCTACAATGAGCAGTTCTTC	CASSIGRQGIYNEQFF
TRBV18	.	.	TRBJ2-3	TGTGCCAGCTCACCACGGGCAGGGGAGGATACGCAGTATTTT	CASSPRAGEDTQYF
TRBV6-5	.	.	TRBJ1-1	TGTGCCAGCAGTTACTCCTATTCTGGTCCCACTGAAGCTTTCTTT	CASSYSYSGPTEAFF
TRBV18	.	TRBD2	TRBJ2-6	TGTGCCAGCTCATTCACCGCTAGCGGGGGGGCGTCTGGGGCCAACGTCCTGACTTTC	CASSFTASGGASGANVLTF
TRBV6-2/TRBV6-3	.	.	TRBJ2-7	TGTGCCAGCAGTTTCCCCACAGGCGTACATTATTTCTCCTACGAGCAGTACTTC	CASSFPTGVHYFSYEQYF
TRBV5-4	.	.	TRBJ1-1	TGTGCCAGCAGCTTCCCAAACATGAACACTGAAGCTTTCTTT	CASSFPNMNTEAFF
TRBV4-1	.	TRBD1	TRBJ1-1	TGCGCCAGCAGCCGCCCCGGGACAGGGGGCCACACTGAAGCTTTCTTT	CASSRPGTGGHTEAFF
TRBV6-2/TRBV6-3	.	TRBD1	TRBJ2-6	TGTGCCAGCAGTTACGGGGGACAGGGGCTGACTGGGGCCAACGTCCTGACTTTC	CASSYGGQGLTGANVLTF
TRBV28	.	.	TRBJ1-1	TGTGCCAGCAGTTTAGGGGGCCCTAACACTGAAGCTTTCTTT	CASSLGGPNTEAFF
TRBV9	.	.	TRBJ1-2	TGTGCCAGCAGCGCACAGGGAAACTATGGCTACACCTTC	CASSAQGNYGYTF
TRBV28	.	.	TRBJ2-2	TGTGCCAGCAGTATTGGACGGGATTACACCGGGGAGCTGTTTTTT	CASSIGRDYTGELFF
TRBV7-9	.	.	TRBJ1-1	TGTGCCAGCAGCTTAAGGGGTTTTGACACTGAAGCTTTCTTT	CASSLRGFDTEAFF
TRBV10-1	.	TRBD1	TRBJ1-6	TGCGCCAGCAGTGAGTCGACCGGGACAGGGGGATCACCCCTCCACTTT	CASSESTGTGGSPLHF
TRBV30	.	TRBD2	TRBJ2-4	TGTGCCTGGAGTGGCCTAGCGGGCCCTAAGTACTTC	CAWSGLAGPKYF
TRBV3-1/TRBV3-2	.	TRBD2	TRBJ2-7	TGTGCCAGCAGCCTTGGGGGGGCAGCGGGGGCCTTCGTGCAGTACTTC	CASSLGGAAGAFVQYF
TRBV2	.	.	TRBJ1-5	TGTGCCAGCAGTAACGGGGTGCCCCAGCATTTT	CASSNGVPQHF
TRBV11-2	.	TRBD2	TRBJ2-1	TGTGCCAGCAGCTTTAATCGGGTACTAGCGGGGGCCTCGTACAGAGAGCAGTTCTTC	CASSFNRVLAGASYREQFF
TRBV6-2/TRBV6-3	few	TRBD2	TRBJ2-1	TGTGCCAGCAGTTACTCGAGGACTAGCGGGGGGCTACACAATGAGCAGTTCTTC	CASSYSRTSGGLHNEQFF
TRBV12-3/TRBV12-4	.	.	TRBJ2-7	TGTGCCAGCAGTTTAGTTCAGGGCTACGAGCAGTACTTC	CASSLVQGYEQYF
TRBV27	.	.	TRBJ1-2	TGTGCCAGCAGCCGAGGACAGAGGGGGATAGGGTATGGCTACACCTTC	CASSRGQRGIGYGYTF
TRBV6-5	medium-sized	.	TRBJ1-1	TGTGCCAGCAGCCGAGGAGAAGGAGGGACTGAAGCTTTCTTT	CASSRGEGGTEAFF
TRBV3-1/TRBV3-2	.	.	TRBJ1-1	TGTGCCAGCAGCCAAGCCGGGGGGAACACTGAAGCTTTCTTT	CASSQAGGNTEAFF
TRBV28	.	TRBD2	TRBJ2-1	TGTGCCAGCAGTAGCGCGGGGGGGCATTACAATGAGCAGTTCTTC	CASSSAGGHYNEQFF
TRBV19	.	.	TRBJ1-2	TGTGCCAGTAAAACGCGGGGTTATGGCTACACCTTC	CASKTRGYGYTF
TRBV7-8	.	.	TRBJ1-4	TGTGCCAGCAGCTTAGGCCTAAAGTACGCAACTAATGAAAAACTGTTTTTT	CASSLGLKYATNEKLFF
TRBV4-1	.	.	TRBJ1-3	TGCGCCAGCAGCCATGCGCCCGGAGCGAACTCTGGAAACACCATATATTTT	CASSHAPGANSGNTIYF
TRBV3-1/TRBV3-2	.	TRBD2	TRBJ2-5	TGTGCCAGCAGCCAAGGGGGAGGGACCAAAGAGACCCAGTACTTC	CASSQGGGTKETQYF
TRBV5-6	.	TRBD1	TRBJ1-5	TGTGCCAGCAGCTTCGGACAGGTCGGCAATCAGCCCCAGCATTTT	CASSFGQVGNQPQHF
TRBV2	once	.	TRBJ2-6	TGTGCCAGCAGGCAGTATTACTCTGGGGCCAACGTCCTGACTTTC	CASRQYYSGANVLTF
TRBV21-1	.	.	TRBJ1-2	TGTGCCAGCAGCACGGAGCAGGGTGGAAGATATGGCTACACCTTC	CASSTEQGGRYGYTF
TRBV4-1	few	TRBD1	TRBJ1-2	TGCGCCAGCAGCCAAGAGGACAGGACTAACTATGGCTACACCTTC	CASSQEDRTNYGYTF
TRBV12-3/TRBV12-4	.	.	TRBJ2-5	TGTGCCAGCAGTCCGCCGGGCCCAGGGCCCCAGTACTTC	CASSPPGPGPQYF
TRBV27	.	.	TRBJ2-7	TGTGCCAGCAGTTCGATGTCGCCGGGACTTCACTACGAGCAGTACTTC	CASSSMSPGLHYEQYF
TRBV3-1/TRBV3-2	once	TRBD2	TRBJ2-1	TGTGCCAGCAGCCCTAGACTAGCGGGGGGCAATGAGCAGTTCTTC	CASSPRLAGGNEQFF
TRBV7-2	once	.	TRBJ2-7	TGTGCCAGCAGTAGATTTACAGGTTCCGAGCAGTACTTC	CASSRFTGSEQYF
TRBV28	once	.	TRBJ1-3	TGTGCCAGCAGTTTATGGGTCCAGGGGTCTCGAAACACCATATATTTT	CASSLWVQGSRNTIYF
TRBV9	once	TRBD2	TRBJ2-3	TGTGCCAGCAGCTCCCAGGGACTAGCGGGGGGCTACAGCACAGATACGCAGTATTTT	CASSSQGLAGGYSTDTQYF
TRBV30	.	.	TRBJ2-2	TGTGCCTGCACAGTTACCGGGGAGCTGTTTTTT	CACTVTGELFF
TRBV15	.	.	TRBJ1-1	TGTGCCACCAGCAGAGAGGGACAGAACACTGAAGCTTTCTTT	CATSREGQNTEAFF
TRBV4-2	.	.	TRBJ2-3	TGTGCCAGCAGCCAAGATCCCATCGGCGGACAGATAATTACGCAGTATTTT	CASSQDPIGGQIITQYF
TRBV11-2	.	.	TRBJ2-7	TGTGCCAGCAGCTTAGATCCTCCCTACGAGCAGTACTTC	CASSLDPPYEQYF
TRBV29-1	.	TRBD1	TRBJ1-2	TGCAGCGTGGGACAGGGGCCACAACCGAACTATGGCTACACCTTC	CSVGQGPQPNYGYTF
TRBV9	.	.	TRBJ2-7	TGTGCCAGCAACCCGGGAGCTAGCCCCTACGAGCAGTACTTC	CASNPGASPYEQYF
TRBV18	.	.	TRBJ2-1	TGTGCCAGCTCAAGACTAGTAAAGGGTTACAATGAGCAGTTCTTC	CASSRLVKGYNEQFF
TRBV7-8	.	TRBD1	TRBJ2-7	TGTGCCAGCAGCTTGTACACCGCGGACAGGGCGTTTGGGGACGAGCAGTACTTC	CASSLYTADRAFGDEQYF
TRBV6-5	few	.	TRBJ1-2	TGTGCCAGCAGTCGAGCCTGGGAGATTGGCTACACCTTC	CASSRAWEIGYTF
TRBV27	.	.	TRBJ1-1	TGTGCCAGCAGTTTTAGTCGCGTGAACACTGAAGCTTTCTTT	CASSFSRVNTEAFF
TRBV11-2	.	.	TRBJ1-1	TGTGCCAGCAGCCCCTGGGAGTTTACTGAAGCTTTCTTT	CASSPWEFTEAFF
TRBV15	.	.	TRBJ2-1	TGTGCCACCAGCAGAGATCCGAGCCCGGGGAGTGAGCAGTTCTTC	CATSRDPSPGSEQFF
TRBV7-9	once	TRBD2	TRBJ2-3	TGTGCCAGCACCGACATCGGGACTAGCGGGGGGACTACGCAGTATTTT	CASTDIGTSGGTTQYF